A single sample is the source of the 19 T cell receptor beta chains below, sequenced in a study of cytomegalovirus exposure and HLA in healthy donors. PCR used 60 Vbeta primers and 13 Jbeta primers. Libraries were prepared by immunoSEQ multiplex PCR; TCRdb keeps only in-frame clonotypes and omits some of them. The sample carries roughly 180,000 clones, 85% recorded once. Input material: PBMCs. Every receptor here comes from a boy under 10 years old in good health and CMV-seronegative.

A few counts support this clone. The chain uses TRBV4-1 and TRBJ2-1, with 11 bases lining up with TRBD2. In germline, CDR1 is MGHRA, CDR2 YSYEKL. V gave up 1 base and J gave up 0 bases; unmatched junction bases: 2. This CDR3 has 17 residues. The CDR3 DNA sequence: TGCGCCAGCAGCCAAGGCCTAGCGGGAGGCTCCTACAATGAGCAGTTCTTC. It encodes CASSQGLAGGSYNEQFF.

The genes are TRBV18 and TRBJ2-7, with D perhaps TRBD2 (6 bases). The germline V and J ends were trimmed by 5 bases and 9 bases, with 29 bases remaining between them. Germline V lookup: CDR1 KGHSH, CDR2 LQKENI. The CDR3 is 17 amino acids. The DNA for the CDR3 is TGTGCCAGCTCAGGGGTTGAGGATGGCCTGGAGGGGATTCGGCAGTACGTC. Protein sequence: CASSGVEDGLEGIRQYV.

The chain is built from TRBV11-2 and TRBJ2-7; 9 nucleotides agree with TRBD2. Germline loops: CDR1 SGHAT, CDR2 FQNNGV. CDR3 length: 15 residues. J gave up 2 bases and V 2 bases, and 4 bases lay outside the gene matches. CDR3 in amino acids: CASSLISGRPYEQYF. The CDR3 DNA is TGTGCCAGCAGCTTAATTAGCGGGAGACCCTACGAGCAGTACTTC. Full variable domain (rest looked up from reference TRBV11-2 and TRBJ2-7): EAGVAQSPRYKIIEKRQSVAFWCNPISGHATLYWYQQILGQGPKLLIQFQNNGVVDDSQLPKDRFSAERLKGVDSTLKIQPAKLEDSAVYLCASSLISGRPYEQYFGPGTRLTVT.

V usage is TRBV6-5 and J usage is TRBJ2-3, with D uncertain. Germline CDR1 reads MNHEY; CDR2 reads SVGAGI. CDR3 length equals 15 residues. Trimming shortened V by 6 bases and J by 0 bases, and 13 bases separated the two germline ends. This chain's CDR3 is CASRGLAASTDTQYF. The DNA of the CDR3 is TGTGCCAGCAGAGGTCTGGCGGCCAGCACAGATACGCAGTATTTT.

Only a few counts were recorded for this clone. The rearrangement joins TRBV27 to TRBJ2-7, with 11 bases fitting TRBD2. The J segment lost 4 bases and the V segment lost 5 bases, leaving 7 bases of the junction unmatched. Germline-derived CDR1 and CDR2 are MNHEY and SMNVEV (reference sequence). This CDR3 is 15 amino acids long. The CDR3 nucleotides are TGTGCCAGCAGTCTTAGCGGGGGGGCCGGGTACGAGCAGTACGTC. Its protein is CASSLSGGAGYEQYV.

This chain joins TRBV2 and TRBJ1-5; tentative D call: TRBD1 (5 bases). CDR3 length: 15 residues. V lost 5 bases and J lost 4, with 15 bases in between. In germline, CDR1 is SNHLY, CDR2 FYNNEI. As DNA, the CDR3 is TGTGCCAGCAGTCGCGGCGGGGCGGAGAATCAGCCCCAGCATTTT. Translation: CASSRGGAENQPQHF.

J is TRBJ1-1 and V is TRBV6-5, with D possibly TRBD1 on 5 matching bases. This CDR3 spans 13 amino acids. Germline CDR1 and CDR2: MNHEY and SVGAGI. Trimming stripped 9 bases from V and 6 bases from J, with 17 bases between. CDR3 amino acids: CASISGLMAEAFF. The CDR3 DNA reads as TGTGCCAGTATCTCAGGGCTGATGGCTGAAGCTTTCTTT.

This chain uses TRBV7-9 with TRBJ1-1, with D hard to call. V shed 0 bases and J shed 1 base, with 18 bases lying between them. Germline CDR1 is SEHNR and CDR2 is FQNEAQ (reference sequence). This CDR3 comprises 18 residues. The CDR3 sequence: CASSLAKKKGSSNTEAFF. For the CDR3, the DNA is TGTGCCAGCAGCTTAGCGAAAAAAAAAGGTAGCTCGAACACTGAAGCTTTCTTT.

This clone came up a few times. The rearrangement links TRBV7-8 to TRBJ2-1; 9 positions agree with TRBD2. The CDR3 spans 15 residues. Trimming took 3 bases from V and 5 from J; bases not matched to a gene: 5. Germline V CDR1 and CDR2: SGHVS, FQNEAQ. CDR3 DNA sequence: TGTGCCAGCAGCTTCCGGGTAGCGGGGGACAATGAGCAGTTCTTC. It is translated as CASSFRVAGDNEQFF.

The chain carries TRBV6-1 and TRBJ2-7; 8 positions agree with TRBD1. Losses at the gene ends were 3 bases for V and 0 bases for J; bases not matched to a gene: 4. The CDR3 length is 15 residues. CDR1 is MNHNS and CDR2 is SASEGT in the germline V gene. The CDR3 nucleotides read TGTGCCAGCAGTGACCCCGGGACAGGCTCCTACGAGCAGTACGTC. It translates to CASSDPGTGSYEQYV.

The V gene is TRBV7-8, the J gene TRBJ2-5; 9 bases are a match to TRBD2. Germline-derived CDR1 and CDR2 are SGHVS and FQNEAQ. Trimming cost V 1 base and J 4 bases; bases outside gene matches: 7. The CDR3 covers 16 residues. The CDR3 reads CASSLESGLASETQYF. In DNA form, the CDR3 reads TGTGCCAGCAGCTTAGAGTCGGGACTAGCATCAGAGACCCAGTACTTC.

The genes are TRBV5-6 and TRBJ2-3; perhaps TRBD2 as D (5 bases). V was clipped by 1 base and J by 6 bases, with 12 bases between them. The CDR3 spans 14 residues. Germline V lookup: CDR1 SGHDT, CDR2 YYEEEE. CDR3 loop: CASSLIRDRDTQYF. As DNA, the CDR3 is TGTGCCAGCAGCTTGATTCGGGATAGGGATACGCAGTATTTT.

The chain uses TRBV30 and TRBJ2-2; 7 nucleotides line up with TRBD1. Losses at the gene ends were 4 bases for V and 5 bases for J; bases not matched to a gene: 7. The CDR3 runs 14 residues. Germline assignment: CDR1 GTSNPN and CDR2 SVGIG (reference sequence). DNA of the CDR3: TGTGCCTGGACTCAGGACAGGATAACCGGGGAGCTGTTTTTT. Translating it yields CAWTQDRITGELFF.

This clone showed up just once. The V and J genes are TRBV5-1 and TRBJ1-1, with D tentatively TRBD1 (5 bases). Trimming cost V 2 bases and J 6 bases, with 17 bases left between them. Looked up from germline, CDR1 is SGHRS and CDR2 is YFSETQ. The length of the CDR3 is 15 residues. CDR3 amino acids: CASSLEQVIGSEAFF. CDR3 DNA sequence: TGCGCCAGCAGCTTAGAACAGGTAATCGGATCTGAAGCTTTCTTT.

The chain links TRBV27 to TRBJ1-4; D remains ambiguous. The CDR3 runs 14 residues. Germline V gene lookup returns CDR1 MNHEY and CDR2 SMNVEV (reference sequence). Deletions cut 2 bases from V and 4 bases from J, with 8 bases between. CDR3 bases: TGTGCCAGCAGTTTACGGGGAGTTAATGAAAAACTGTTTTTT. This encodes CASSLRGVNEKLFF.

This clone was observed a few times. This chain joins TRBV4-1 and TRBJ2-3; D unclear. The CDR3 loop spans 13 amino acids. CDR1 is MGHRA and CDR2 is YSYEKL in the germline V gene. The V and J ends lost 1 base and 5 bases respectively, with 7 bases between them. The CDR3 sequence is CASSQGGLDTQYF. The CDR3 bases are TGCGCCAGCAGCCAAGGTGGGCTAGATACGCAGTATTTT.

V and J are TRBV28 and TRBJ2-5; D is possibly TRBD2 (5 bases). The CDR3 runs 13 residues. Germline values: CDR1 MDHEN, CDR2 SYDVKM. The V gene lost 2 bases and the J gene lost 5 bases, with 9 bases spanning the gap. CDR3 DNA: TGTGCCAGCAGTTTAGAGGGTTGGGAGACCCAGTACTTC. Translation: CASSLEGWETQYF.

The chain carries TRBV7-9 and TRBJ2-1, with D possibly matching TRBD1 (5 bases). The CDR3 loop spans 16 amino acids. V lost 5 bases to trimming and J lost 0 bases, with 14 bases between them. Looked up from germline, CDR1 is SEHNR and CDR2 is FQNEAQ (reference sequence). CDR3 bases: TGTGCCAGCAGCCGGACACCGACCAGCTCCTACAATGAGCAGTTCTTC. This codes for CASSRTPTSSYNEQFF. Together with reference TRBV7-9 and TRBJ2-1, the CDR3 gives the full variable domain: DTGVSQNPRHKITKRGQNVTFRCDPISEHNRLYWYRQTLGQGPEFLTYFQNEAQLEKSRLLSDRFSAERPKGSFSTLEIQRTEQGDSAMYLCASSRTPTSSYNEQFFGPGTRLTVL.

CDR3 region: CASSHPGLVGGYNEQFF. The CDR3 DNA follows: TGTGCCAGCAGCCACCCCGGACTAGTCGGGGGTTACAATGAGCAGTTCTTC. The genes are TRBV4-2 and TRBJ2-1; 7 bases are shared with TRBD2. The germline gives CDR1 LGHNA, CDR2 YNFKEQ. The junction had 12 bases not matched to a gene; V was cut back by 3 bases and J by 4 bases. The length of the CDR3 is 17 residues.